This is a list of T cell receptor beta chains from one sample in a study of T cells in Graves' hyperthyroidism and ophthalmopathy. TCRdb called the multiplex PCR reads again in MiXCR, with one record for every CDR3 protein. This table has hundreds of thousands of distinct CDR3 sequences, 12% to 15% appearing once. Sample: blood. The source of these receptors is a woman aged 18-35 years with Graves' hyperthyroidism. The CDR3 runs from the conserved cysteine through the conserved F or W. D genes are given only for firm matches. Clone sizes are given selectively: once, few, many, or a class where the clone is expanded.

cdr3_nt: TGCAGTGCTAGTGTAGCGGGGGCCCCGCGTACGCAGTATTTT; cdr3_aa: CSASVAGAPRTQYF; j_call: TRBJ2-3; cdr3_length: 14; v_call: TRBV20-1; clone_size: many; d_call: TRBD2
cdr3_nt: TGTGCCACCAGCAGAATCCCAGGGTACGGCAAAAACATTCAGTACTTC; cdr3_aa: CATSRIPGYGKNIQYF; j_call: TRBJ2-4; cdr3_length: 16; v_call: TRBV15; clone_size: few; d_call: NA
cdr3_nt: TGTGCCAGCAGCCAAGAAAGGAATTATGGCTACACCTTC; cdr3_aa: CASSQERNYGYTF; j_call: TRBJ1-2; cdr3_length: 13; v_call: TRBV4-2; clone_size: few; d_call: NA
cdr3_nt: TGTGCCTGGAGTCCCTGGACAGGGAGGGGAACCGGGGAGCTGTTTTTT; cdr3_aa: CAWSPWTGRGTGELFF; j_call: TRBJ2-2; cdr3_length: 16; v_call: TRBV30; clone_size: many; d_call: NA
cdr3_nt: TGTGCCAGCAGTAAGCGGGAGGATTCTAGGCAGTTCTTC; cdr3_aa: CASSKREDSRQFF; j_call: TRBJ2-1; cdr3_length: 13; v_call: TRBV7-9; clone_size: many; d_call: TRBD2
cdr3_nt: TGTGCCAGCAGTTTCGTGGAGGGTGGCTACACCTTC; cdr3_aa: CASSFVEGGYTF; j_call: TRBJ1-2; cdr3_length: 12; v_call: TRBV12-3/TRBV12-4; clone_size: few; d_call: NA
cdr3_nt: TGTGCCAGCAGCCGGGGGGCAGGAGTTAATAGCAATCAGCCCCAGCATTTT; cdr3_aa: CASSRGAGVNSNQPQHF; j_call: TRBJ1-5; cdr3_length: 17; v_call: TRBV7-3; clone_size: NA; d_call: NA
cdr3_nt: TGTGCCAGCAGCATATCGATTGGACTAGCGGGGTACGGGGAGCAGTACTTC; cdr3_aa: CASSISIGLAGYGEQYF; j_call: TRBJ2-7; cdr3_length: 17; v_call: TRBV13; clone_size: NA; d_call: TRBD2
cdr3_nt: TGTGCCTGGAGTGTCAGGCGGACGGGACTCCTTACCCACGAGCAGTACTTC; cdr3_aa: CAWSVRRTGLLTHEQYF; j_call: TRBJ2-7; cdr3_length: 17; v_call: TRBV30; clone_size: NA; d_call: NA
cdr3_nt: TGTGCCAGCAGTTTCGGGACACTCACTGAAGCTTTCTTT; cdr3_aa: CASSFGTLTEAFF; j_call: TRBJ1-1; cdr3_length: 13; v_call: TRBV28; clone_size: many; d_call: NA
cdr3_nt: TGCAGTGCTAGAGATCTCCTGGGGGAGGGCATCCACAATGAGCAGTTCTTC; cdr3_aa: CSARDLLGEGIHNEQFF; j_call: TRBJ2-1; cdr3_length: 17; v_call: TRBV20-1; clone_size: NA; d_call: TRBD2
cdr3_nt: TGCAGCGTTGATCCAGGGTGGAACACTGAAGCTTTCTTT; cdr3_aa: CSVDPGWNTEAFF; j_call: TRBJ1-1; cdr3_length: 13; v_call: TRBV29-1; clone_size: few; d_call: NA
cdr3_nt: TGTGCCGCTAGACGGGGCCCGGGCACTGAAGCTTTCTTT; cdr3_aa: CAARRGPGTEAFF; j_call: TRBJ1-1; cdr3_length: 13; v_call: TRBV24-1; clone_size: few; d_call: NA
cdr3_nt: TGTGCCAGCAAGGCCAGGGGTTACACTGAAGCTTTCTTT; cdr3_aa: CASKARGYTEAFF; j_call: TRBJ1-1; cdr3_length: 13; v_call: TRBV2; clone_size: once; d_call: NA
cdr3_nt: TGCGCCAGCAGCATGACAGGGTACGACCCTCGGGAGCAGTACTTC; cdr3_aa: CASSMTGYDPREQYF; j_call: TRBJ2-7; cdr3_length: 15; v_call: TRBV5-1; clone_size: few; d_call: TRBD1
cdr3_nt: TGTGCCAGCTCACGGGACAAGGCTGGAAACACCATATATTTT; cdr3_aa: CASSRDKAGNTIYF; j_call: TRBJ1-3; cdr3_length: 14; v_call: TRBV18; clone_size: NA; d_call: NA
cdr3_nt: TGCAGCGTTCCGACAGGGGGGTACTATGGCTACACCTTC; cdr3_aa: CSVPTGGYYGYTF; j_call: TRBJ1-2; cdr3_length: 13; v_call: TRBV29-1; clone_size: few; d_call: TRBD1
cdr3_nt: TGTGCCAGCAGTCCTATGGACAGGGTCACAGATACGCAGTATTTT; cdr3_aa: CASSPMDRVTDTQYF; j_call: TRBJ2-3; cdr3_length: 15; v_call: TRBV6-1; clone_size: many; d_call: TRBD1
cdr3_nt: TGTGCCAGCAGTTTATCGGGACAGGGGAACACTGAAGCTTTCTTT; cdr3_aa: CASSLSGQGNTEAFF; j_call: TRBJ1-1; cdr3_length: 15; v_call: TRBV28; clone_size: many; d_call: TRBD1
cdr3_nt: TGTGCCAGTGACCAGGGGGCCGGGGAGCTGTTTTTT; cdr3_aa: CASDQGAGELFF; j_call: TRBJ2-2; cdr3_length: 12; v_call: TRBV19; clone_size: NA; d_call: TRBD1
cdr3_nt: TGCGCCAGCAGCCAAGAGAAGGGGGCCTCCTACGAGCAGTACTTC; cdr3_aa: CASSQEKGASYEQYF; j_call: TRBJ2-7; cdr3_length: 15; v_call: TRBV4-3; clone_size: few; d_call: TRBD1
cdr3_nt: TGTGCCAGTAGTACGGGCCTCTTGAATGAGCAGTTCTTC; cdr3_aa: CASSTGLLNEQFF; j_call: TRBJ2-1; cdr3_length: 13; v_call: TRBV19; clone_size: few; d_call: NA
cdr3_nt: TGTGCCAGCAGTTCGTCCGGGACAGGGGACACCGGGGAGCTGTTTTTT; cdr3_aa: CASSSSGTGDTGELFF; j_call: TRBJ2-2; cdr3_length: 16; v_call: TRBV28; clone_size: many; d_call: TRBD1
cdr3_nt: TGTGCCAGCAGAGTCGGCCAGCTGCCCACAGATACGCAGTATTTT; cdr3_aa: CASRVGQLPTDTQYF; j_call: TRBJ2-3; cdr3_length: 15; v_call: TRBV27; clone_size: many; d_call: NA
cdr3_nt: TGTGCCAGCTCACCATTCGATGGGGACAATCAGCCCCAGCATTTT; cdr3_aa: CASSPFDGDNQPQHF; j_call: TRBJ1-5; cdr3_length: 15; v_call: TRBV18; clone_size: many; d_call: NA
cdr3_nt: TGCGCCAGCAGCCAAGATAGCGGGAGGGCCGCTTCCTACGAGCAGTACTTC; cdr3_aa: CASSQDSGRAASYEQYF; j_call: TRBJ2-7; cdr3_length: 17; v_call: TRBV4-1; clone_size: NA; d_call: TRBD2
cdr3_nt: TGTGCCAGCAGTTTAGGTCCCCACTATGGCTACACCTTC; cdr3_aa: CASSLGPHYGYTF; j_call: TRBJ1-2; cdr3_length: 13; v_call: TRBV12-3/TRBV12-4; clone_size: many; d_call: NA
cdr3_nt: TGCAGTGCCAGAAGACTAGCGGGAGGGATAAAAGAGCAGTACTTC; cdr3_aa: CSARRLAGGIKEQYF; j_call: TRBJ2-7; cdr3_length: 15; v_call: TRBV20-1; clone_size: NA; d_call: TRBD2
cdr3_nt: TGCGCCAGCAGCCAAGAGACGGGGGGCAGCCACAATGAGCAGTTCTTC; cdr3_aa: CASSQETGGSHNEQFF; j_call: TRBJ2-1; cdr3_length: 16; v_call: TRBV4-1; clone_size: many; d_call: NA
cdr3_nt: TGTGCCAGCAGCTTAGCTTCTGGTGTGGGCAGGGGATTCACAGATACGCAGTATTTT; cdr3_aa: CASSLASGVGRGFTDTQYF; j_call: TRBJ2-3; cdr3_length: 19; v_call: TRBV7-9; clone_size: NA; d_call: NA
cdr3_nt: TGCAGCGTTGTCGCTTGGGGGGTAGCGCTTGGAAATGAGCAGTTCTTC; cdr3_aa: CSVVAWGVALGNEQFF; j_call: TRBJ2-1; cdr3_length: 16; v_call: TRBV29-1; clone_size: many; d_call: NA
cdr3_nt: TGTGCCAGCAGCGTTGGGCCGGCGAACACTGAAGCTTTCTTT; cdr3_aa: CASSVGPANTEAFF; j_call: TRBJ1-1; cdr3_length: 14; v_call: TRBV9; clone_size: many; d_call: NA
cdr3_nt: TGTGCCAGCAGTTTTGGCCCAGAAGCTTGGGGGTGGAACACCGGGGAGCTGTTTTTT; cdr3_aa: CASSFGPEAWGWNTGELFF; j_call: TRBJ2-2; cdr3_length: 19; v_call: TRBV27; clone_size: few; d_call: NA
cdr3_nt: TGTGCCAGCAGTCCCCCGGGGCCCCAGCATTTT; cdr3_aa: CASSPPGPQHF; j_call: TRBJ1-5; cdr3_length: 11; v_call: TRBV28; clone_size: many; d_call: NA
cdr3_nt: TGCAGTGCTAGAGCGGGACTGCGCTACGAGCAGTACTTC; cdr3_aa: CSARAGLRYEQYF; j_call: TRBJ2-7; cdr3_length: 13; v_call: TRBV20-1; clone_size: many; d_call: NA
cdr3_nt: TGTGCCTGGTCCCCGGGACAGGGGGGACCTACAGATACGCAGTATTTT; cdr3_aa: CAWSPGQGGPTDTQYF; j_call: TRBJ2-3; cdr3_length: 16; v_call: TRBV30; clone_size: many; d_call: TRBD1
cdr3_nt: TGCAGTGCTAGCGGGGGCATTGAAGGTTCACCCCTCCACTTT; cdr3_aa: CSASGGIEGSPLHF; j_call: TRBJ1-6; cdr3_length: 14; v_call: TRBV20-1; clone_size: many; d_call: NA
cdr3_nt: TGTGCCTTAACCCGGGACTTCGCCTACGAGCAGTACTTC; cdr3_aa: CALTRDFAYEQYF; j_call: TRBJ2-7; cdr3_length: 13; v_call: TRBV30; clone_size: NA; d_call: NA
cdr3_nt: TGTGCCAGCAGCTTAGCTGGAGGGAGACTAGGATTTACCGACGAGCAGTACTTC; cdr3_aa: CASSLAGGRLGFTDEQYF; j_call: TRBJ2-7; cdr3_length: 18; v_call: TRBV11-3; clone_size: NA; d_call: NA
cdr3_nt: TGTGCCAGTAGCCCGCCATGGAGCTACGAGCAGTACTTC; cdr3_aa: CASSPPWSYEQYF; j_call: TRBJ2-7; cdr3_length: 13; v_call: TRBV7-2; clone_size: NA; d_call: NA
cdr3_nt: TGTGCCAGCAGCTCGGACACGCAGAATGGCTACACCTTC; cdr3_aa: CASSSDTQNGYTF; j_call: TRBJ1-2; cdr3_length: 13; v_call: TRBV11-3; clone_size: many; d_call: NA
cdr3_nt: TGCGCCAGCAGCCAAGAAACCAGGGGGATCTACGAGCAGTACTTC; cdr3_aa: CASSQETRGIYEQYF; j_call: TRBJ2-7; cdr3_length: 15; v_call: TRBV4-3; clone_size: many; d_call: TRBD1
cdr3_nt: TGTGCCAGCTCACCAATCACGGTCCAAGAGACCCAGTACTTC; cdr3_aa: CASSPITVQETQYF; j_call: TRBJ2-5; cdr3_length: 14; v_call: TRBV18; clone_size: NA; d_call: NA
cdr3_nt: TGTGCCAGCAGCCTCCGGACTAGCGGGAGTGTCTGGAATGAGCAGTTCTTC; cdr3_aa: CASSLRTSGSVWNEQFF; j_call: TRBJ2-1; cdr3_length: 17; v_call: TRBV7-9; clone_size: NA; d_call: TRBD2
cdr3_nt: TGTGCCTGCAGTTTGGGACAGTACAATGAGCAGTTCTTC; cdr3_aa: CACSLGQYNEQFF; j_call: TRBJ2-1; cdr3_length: 13; v_call: TRBV27; clone_size: NA; d_call: TRBD1
cdr3_nt: TGTGCCAGCAGTTCGACTGGACTATCTGTCAGCACCGGGGAGCTGTTTTTT; cdr3_aa: CASSSTGLSVSTGELFF; j_call: TRBJ2-2; cdr3_length: 17; v_call: TRBV6-1; clone_size: few; d_call: NA
cdr3_nt: TGTGCCAGCAGTGACGACCAGGGTGCCGCCGGGGAGCTGTTTTTT; cdr3_aa: CASSDDQGAAGELFF; j_call: TRBJ2-2; cdr3_length: 15; v_call: TRBV6-4; clone_size: NA; d_call: NA
cdr3_nt: TGCGCCAGCAGCCAAGATCCCCCCGGGACAGGGCTCAATCAGCCCCAGCATTTT; cdr3_aa: CASSQDPPGTGLNQPQHF; j_call: TRBJ1-5; cdr3_length: 18; v_call: TRBV4-3; clone_size: few; d_call: TRBD1
cdr3_nt: TGTGCCTGGAGTCTTGGATTTGAAGCTTTCTTT; cdr3_aa: CAWSLGFEAFF; j_call: TRBJ1-1; cdr3_length: 11; v_call: TRBV30; clone_size: many; d_call: NA
cdr3_nt: TGTGCCAGCAGCTTAGAGTGGAACACTGAAGCTTTCTTT; cdr3_aa: CASSLEWNTEAFF; j_call: TRBJ1-1; cdr3_length: 13; v_call: TRBV11-3; clone_size: many; d_call: NA
cdr3_nt: TGTGCCAGTAGTGGCAGGGTTACCGGGGAGCTGTTTTTT; cdr3_aa: CASSGRVTGELFF; j_call: TRBJ2-2; cdr3_length: 13; v_call: TRBV19; clone_size: NA; d_call: NA
cdr3_nt: TGTGCCAGCAGAGGGACAGGTGCCTCGGAGCAGTACTTC; cdr3_aa: CASRGTGASEQYF; j_call: TRBJ2-7; cdr3_length: 13; v_call: TRBV6-1; clone_size: many; d_call: TRBD1
cdr3_nt: TGTGCCAGCTCACCACTTGGGCAGTACGAGCAGTACTTC; cdr3_aa: CASSPLGQYEQYF; j_call: TRBJ2-7; cdr3_length: 13; v_call: TRBV18; clone_size: many; d_call: NA
cdr3_nt: TGTGCCAGCAGCTTAGTTTGGCGGCCCTACGAGCAGTACTTC; cdr3_aa: CASSLVWRPYEQYF; j_call: TRBJ2-7; cdr3_length: 14; v_call: TRBV7-9; clone_size: many; d_call: NA
cdr3_nt: TGTGCCAGCATGAGAAGAACGGGAGCGTACTACAATGAGCAGTTCTTC; cdr3_aa: CASMRRTGAYYNEQFF; j_call: TRBJ2-1; cdr3_length: 16; v_call: TRBV28; clone_size: many; d_call: NA
cdr3_nt: TGTGCCAGCCGCCGGGACAGGAGTTTAAATCAGCCCCAGCATTTT; cdr3_aa: CASRRDRSLNQPQHF; j_call: TRBJ1-5; cdr3_length: 15; v_call: TRBV19; clone_size: NA; d_call: TRBD1
cdr3_nt: TGTGCCAGCAGTCTCTCCGGGGGGGCCCGAATCTACAATGAGCAGTTCTTC; cdr3_aa: CASSLSGGARIYNEQFF; j_call: TRBJ2-1; cdr3_length: 17; v_call: TRBV28; clone_size: few; d_call: TRBD2
cdr3_nt: TGTGCCAGCTCCCACCAGGCTAACTATGGCTACACCTTC; cdr3_aa: CASSHQANYGYTF; j_call: TRBJ1-2; cdr3_length: 13; v_call: TRBV18; clone_size: NA; d_call: NA
cdr3_nt: TGCGCCAGCAGCCCAGAAGGGGCTATGGTGGGCACTGAAGCTTTCTTT; cdr3_aa: CASSPEGAMVGTEAFF; j_call: TRBJ1-1; cdr3_length: 16; v_call: TRBV5-1; clone_size: few; d_call: NA
cdr3_nt: TGTGCCAGCAGCCTCCCTGTGGAGTTAGCTAACTATGGCTACACCTTC; cdr3_aa: CASSLPVELANYGYTF; j_call: TRBJ1-2; cdr3_length: 16; v_call: TRBV7-2; clone_size: many; d_call: NA